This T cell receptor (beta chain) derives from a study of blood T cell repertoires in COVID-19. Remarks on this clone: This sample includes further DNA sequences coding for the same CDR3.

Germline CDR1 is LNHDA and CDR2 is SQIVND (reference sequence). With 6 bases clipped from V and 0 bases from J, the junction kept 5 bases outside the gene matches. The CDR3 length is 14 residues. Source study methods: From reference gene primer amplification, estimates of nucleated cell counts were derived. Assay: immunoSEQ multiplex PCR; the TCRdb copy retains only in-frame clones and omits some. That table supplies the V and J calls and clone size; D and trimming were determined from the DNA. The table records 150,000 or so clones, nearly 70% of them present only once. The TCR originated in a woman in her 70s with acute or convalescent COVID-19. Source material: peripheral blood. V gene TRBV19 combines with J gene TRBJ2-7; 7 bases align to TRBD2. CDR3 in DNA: TGTGCCAGTAGCGGTGGGAGGGCCTCCTACGAGCAGTACTTC. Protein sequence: CASSGGRASYEQYF.